This paragraph covers one T cell receptor beta chain sequence. Its antigen remains unknown. The data belong to a study of beta chain features in type 1 diabetes. Study-level findings and limits: VDJ junctions from type 1 diabetes patients carried fewer insertions and larger deletions. There was a moderate but significant shortening of TCRB CDR3s in all four CD4+ subsets of Type 1 diabetes patients. Possible PCR preference for shorter templates applied equally to patients and controls.

Since all of the isolated RNA was reverse transcribed, expressed TCRB transcripts were what got sequenced. Some 3.6 million reads was the average for naive, central memory and regulatory T cell samples. This table comes from immunoSEQ multiplex PCR, and its TCRdb copy is limited to in-frame clones, with some not included. The sample has about 150,000 clones, 10% seen once. V was trimmed by 6 bases and J by 8 bases, leaving 16 bases between them. This CDR3 is built from 13 residues. Looked up from germline, CDR1 is MNHEY and CDR2 is SMNVEV (reference sequence). This receptor was obtained from a man younger than 45 with type 1 diabetes. The chain has TRBV27 and TRBJ1-2; weak D call: TRBD1 (5 bases). The sample taken for sequencing was central memory CD4+ T cells from blood. CDR3 loop: CASSLLRQGGYTF. DNA for the CDR3: TGTGCCAGCAGCTTACTGCGGCAGGGCGGCTACACCTTC.